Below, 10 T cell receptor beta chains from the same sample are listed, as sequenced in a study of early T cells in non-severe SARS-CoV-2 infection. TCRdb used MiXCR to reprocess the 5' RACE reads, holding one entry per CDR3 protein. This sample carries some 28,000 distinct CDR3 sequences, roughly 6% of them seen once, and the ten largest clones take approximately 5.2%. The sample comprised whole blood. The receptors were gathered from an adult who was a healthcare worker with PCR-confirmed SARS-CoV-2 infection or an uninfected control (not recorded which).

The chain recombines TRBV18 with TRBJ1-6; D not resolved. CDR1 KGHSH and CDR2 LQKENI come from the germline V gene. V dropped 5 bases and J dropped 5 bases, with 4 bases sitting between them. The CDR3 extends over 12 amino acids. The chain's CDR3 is CASSGDNSPLHF. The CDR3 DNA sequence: TGTGCCAGCTCAGGGGATAATTCACCCCTCCACTTT. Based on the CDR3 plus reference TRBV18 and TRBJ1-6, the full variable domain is NAGVMQNPRHLVRRRGQEARLRCSPMKGHSHVYWYRQLPEEGLKFMVYLQKENIIDESGMPKERFSAEFPKEGPSILRIQQVVRGDSAAYFCASSGDNSPLHFGNGTRLTVT.

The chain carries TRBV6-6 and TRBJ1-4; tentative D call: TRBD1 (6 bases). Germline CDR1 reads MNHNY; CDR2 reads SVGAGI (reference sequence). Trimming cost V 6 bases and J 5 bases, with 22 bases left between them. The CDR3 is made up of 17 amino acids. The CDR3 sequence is CASRPGQSRKGNEKLFF. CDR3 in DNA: TGTGCCAGCAGACCGGGACAATCCAGAAAAGGGAATGAAAAACTGTTTTTT.

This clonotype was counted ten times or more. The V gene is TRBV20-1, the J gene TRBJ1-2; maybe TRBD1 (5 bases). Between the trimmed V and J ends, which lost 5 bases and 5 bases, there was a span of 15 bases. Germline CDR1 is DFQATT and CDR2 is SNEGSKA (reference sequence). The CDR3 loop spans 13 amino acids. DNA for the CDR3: TGCAGTGCTGCGACAGCAGGCTTGTATGGCTACACCTTC. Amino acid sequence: CSAATAGLYGYTF.

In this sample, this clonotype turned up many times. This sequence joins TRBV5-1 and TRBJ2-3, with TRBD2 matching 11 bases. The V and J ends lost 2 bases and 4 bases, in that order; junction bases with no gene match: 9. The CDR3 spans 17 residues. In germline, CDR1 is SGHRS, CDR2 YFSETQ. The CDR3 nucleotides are TGCGCCAGCAGCTTTGCACTAGCGGGAGAGGGAGCAGATACGCAGTATTTT. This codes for CASSFALAGEGADTQYF.

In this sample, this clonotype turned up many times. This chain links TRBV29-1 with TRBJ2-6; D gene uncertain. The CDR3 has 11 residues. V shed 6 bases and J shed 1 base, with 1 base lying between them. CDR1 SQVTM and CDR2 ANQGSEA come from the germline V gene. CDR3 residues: CSVSGANVLTF. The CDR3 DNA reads TGCAGCGTATCTGGGGCCAACGTCCTGACTTTC.

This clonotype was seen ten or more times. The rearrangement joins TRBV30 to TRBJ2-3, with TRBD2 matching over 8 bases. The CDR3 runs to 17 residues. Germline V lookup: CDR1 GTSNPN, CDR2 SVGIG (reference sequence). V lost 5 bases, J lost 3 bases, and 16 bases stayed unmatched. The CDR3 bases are TGTGCCTGGTCCCACGGAGGTAGCGGGATGGGGACAGATACGCAGTATTTT. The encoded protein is CAWSHGGSGMGTDTQYF.

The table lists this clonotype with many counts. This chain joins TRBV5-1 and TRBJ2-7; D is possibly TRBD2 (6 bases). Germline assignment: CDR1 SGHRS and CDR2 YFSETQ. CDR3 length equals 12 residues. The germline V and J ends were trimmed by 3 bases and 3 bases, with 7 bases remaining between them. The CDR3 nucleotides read TGCGCCAGCAGCTCGGGAGTCTACGAGCAGTACTTC. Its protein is CASSSGVYEQYF.

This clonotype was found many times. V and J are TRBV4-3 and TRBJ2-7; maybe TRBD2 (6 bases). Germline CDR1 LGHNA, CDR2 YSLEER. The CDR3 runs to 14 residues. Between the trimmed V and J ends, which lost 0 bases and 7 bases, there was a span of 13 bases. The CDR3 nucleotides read TGCGCCAGCAGCCAAGATCGAGGACTACGGGAGCAGTACTTC. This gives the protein CASSQDRGLREQYF.

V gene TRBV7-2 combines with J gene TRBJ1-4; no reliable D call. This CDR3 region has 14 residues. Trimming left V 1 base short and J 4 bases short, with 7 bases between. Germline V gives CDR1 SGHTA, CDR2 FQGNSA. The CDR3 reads CASSLGQHNEKLFF. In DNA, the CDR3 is TGTGCCAGCAGCTTAGGCCAGCATAATGAAAAACTGTTTTTT. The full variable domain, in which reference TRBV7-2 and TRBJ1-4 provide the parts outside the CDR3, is GAGVSQSPSNKVTEKGKDVELRCDPISGHTALYWYRQSLGQGLEFLIYFQGNSAPDKSGLPSDRFSAERTGGSVSTLTIQRTQQEDSAVYLCASSLGQHNEKLFFGSGTQLSVL.

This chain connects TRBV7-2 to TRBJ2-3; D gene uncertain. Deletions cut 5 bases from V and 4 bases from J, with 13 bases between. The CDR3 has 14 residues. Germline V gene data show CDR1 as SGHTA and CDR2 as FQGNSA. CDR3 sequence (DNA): TGTGCCAGCAGCACCCGGATGGGCGCAGATACGCAGTATTTT. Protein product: CASSTRMGADTQYF.